Sequencing of this TCR beta chain was carried out in a study of CD8 T cells in ankylosing spondylitis. On this clonotype: Antigen specificity is unknown.

Library preparation for TCR beta used quantitative 5'-RACE with molecular barcodes. TCRdb re-called the 5' RACE reads with MiXCR, one entry per CDR3 protein. The table has 130,000 or so distinct CDR3 sequences, under 20% seen once. Study-level results: Ankylosing spondylitis blood seemed to carry a telltale TCR beta motif made of eight or nine highly homologous variants. Earlier literature documents some of the motif variants in reactive arthritis synovial fluid and blood.

The TCR sequence derives from a male donor with ankylosing spondylitis. The specimen was blood, either unsorted or a sorted T cell fraction (not recorded which).

CDR3 loop: CASSQASSGYEQYF. Here the CDR3 DNA reads TGTGCCAGCAGCCAAGCCTCTTCAGGCTACGAGCAGTACTTC. The chain employs TRBV3-1 and TRBJ2-7, with D uncertain. The CDR3 sequence is 14 residues long. Trimming removed 1 base from V and 3 bases from J, with 10 bases in between. Germline V gives CDR1 LGHDT, CDR2 YNNKEL (reference sequence).